This T cell receptor (beta chain) was obtained from a study of blood T cell repertoires in COVID-19. Study information: The United States, Italy and Spain provided the acute and convalescent COVID-19 samples.

All enrollees were about 18 to 100 years old and from fewer than 30 US areas. With 3 bases clipped from V and 6 bases from J, the junction kept 1 base outside the gene matches. This CDR3 comprises 13 residues. CDR1 and CDR2 from the germline V gene are MNHEY and SVGAGI. In the original workflow: Reference gene primer amplification gave estimated nucleated cell counts. Libraries were prepared by immunoSEQ multiplex PCR; TCRdb keeps only in-frame clonotypes and omits some of them. The D gene and trimming were derived from the DNA, and the V and J assignments and clone size from that table. This sample has about 160,000 clones; around 84% occur once, and the top ten carry approximately 6%.

The chain joins TRBV6-5 to TRBJ2-2; 7 bases line up with TRBD2. The sequence came from a man aged 40-49 years who had recovered from COVID-19. Sequencing was performed on PBMCs or T cells enriched from blood (not recorded which). The CDR3 DNA reads as TGTGCCAGCAGTTATCGGGGGGCCGGGGAGCTGTTTTTT. It encodes CASSYRGAGELFF.